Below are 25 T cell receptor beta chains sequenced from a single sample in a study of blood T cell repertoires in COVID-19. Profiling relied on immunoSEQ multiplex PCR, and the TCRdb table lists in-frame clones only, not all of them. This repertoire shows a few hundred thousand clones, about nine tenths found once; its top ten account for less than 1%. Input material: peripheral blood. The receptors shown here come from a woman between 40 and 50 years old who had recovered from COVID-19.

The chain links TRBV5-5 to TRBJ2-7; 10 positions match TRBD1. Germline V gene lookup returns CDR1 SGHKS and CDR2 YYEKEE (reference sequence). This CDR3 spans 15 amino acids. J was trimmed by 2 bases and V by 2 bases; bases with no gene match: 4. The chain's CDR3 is CASSFRDRGTYEQYF. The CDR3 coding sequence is TGTGCCAGCAGCTTCCGGGACAGGGGTACCTACGAGCAGTACTTC.

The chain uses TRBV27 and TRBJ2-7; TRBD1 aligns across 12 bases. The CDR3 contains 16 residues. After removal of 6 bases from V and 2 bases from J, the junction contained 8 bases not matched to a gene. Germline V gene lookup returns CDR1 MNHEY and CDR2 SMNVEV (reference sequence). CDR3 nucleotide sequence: TGTGCCAGCAGCCCGGGACAGGGGGCGCTGACCTACGAGCAGTACTTC. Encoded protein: CASSPGQGALTYEQYF.

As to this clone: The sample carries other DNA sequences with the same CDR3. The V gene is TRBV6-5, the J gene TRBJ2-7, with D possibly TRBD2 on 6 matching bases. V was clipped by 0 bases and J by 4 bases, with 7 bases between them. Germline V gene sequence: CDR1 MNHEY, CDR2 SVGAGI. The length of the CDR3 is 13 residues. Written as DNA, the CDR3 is TGTGCCAGCAGTTACTCGCGGGGTTACGAGCAGTACTTC. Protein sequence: CASSYSRGYEQYF.

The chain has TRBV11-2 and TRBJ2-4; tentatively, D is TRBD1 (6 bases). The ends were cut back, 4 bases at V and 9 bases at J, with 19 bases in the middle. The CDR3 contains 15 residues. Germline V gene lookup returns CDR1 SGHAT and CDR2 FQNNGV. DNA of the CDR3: TGTGCCAGCAGCTCCCTCTACAGGGCCGGGCTCATTCAGTACTTC. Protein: CASSSLYRAGLIQYF. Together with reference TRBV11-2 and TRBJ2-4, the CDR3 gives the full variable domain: EAGVAQSPRYKIIEKRQSVAFWCNPISGHATLYWYQQILGQGPKLLIQFQNNGVVDDSQLPKDRFSAERLKGVDSTLKIQPAKLEDSAVYLCASSSLYRAGLIQYFGAGTRLSVL.

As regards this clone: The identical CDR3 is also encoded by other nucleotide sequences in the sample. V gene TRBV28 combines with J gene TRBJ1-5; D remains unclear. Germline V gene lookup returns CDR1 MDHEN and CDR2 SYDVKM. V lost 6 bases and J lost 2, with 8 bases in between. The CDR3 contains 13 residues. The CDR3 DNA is TGTGCCAGCAGCCCGCCGGGCAATCAGCCCCAGCATTTT. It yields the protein CASSPPGNQPQHF. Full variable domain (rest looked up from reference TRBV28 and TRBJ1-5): DVKVTQSSRYLVKRTGEKVFLECVQDMDHENMFWYRQDPGLGLRLIYFSYDVKMKEKGDIPEGYSVSREKKERFSLILESASTNQTSMYLCASSPPGNQPQHFGDGTRLSIL.

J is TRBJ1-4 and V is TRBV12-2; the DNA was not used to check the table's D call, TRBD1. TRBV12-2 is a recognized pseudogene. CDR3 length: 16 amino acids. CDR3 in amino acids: CASRLVHRGHGEKLFF. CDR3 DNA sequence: TGTGCAAGTCGCTTAGTTCACAGGGGCCATGGTGAAAAACTGTTTTTT.

Here the CDR3 reads CASSEQGGYSNQPQHF. CDR3 in DNA: TGTGCCAGCAGTGAGCAGGGTGGCTATAGCAATCAGCCCCAGCATTTT. The chain recombines TRBV2 with TRBJ1-5; D might be TRBD1 (5 bases). Trimming pared 3 bases from V and 0 bases from J, leaving 12 bases between. The CDR3 extends over 16 amino acids. CDR1 SNHLY and CDR2 FYNNEI come from the germline V gene.

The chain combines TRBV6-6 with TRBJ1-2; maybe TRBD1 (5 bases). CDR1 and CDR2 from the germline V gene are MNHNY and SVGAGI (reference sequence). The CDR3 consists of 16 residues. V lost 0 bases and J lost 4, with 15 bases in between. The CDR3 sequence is CASSYSQGGASYGYTF. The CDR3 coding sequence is TGTGCCAGCAGTTACTCGCAGGGAGGGGCTAGCTATGGCTACACCTTC.

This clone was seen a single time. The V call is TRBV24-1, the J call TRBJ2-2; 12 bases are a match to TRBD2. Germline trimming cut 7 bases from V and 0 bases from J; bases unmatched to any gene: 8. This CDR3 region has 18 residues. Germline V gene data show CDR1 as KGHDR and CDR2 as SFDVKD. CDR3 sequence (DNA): TGTGCCACCAGCACCGGGACTAGCGGGTTAGCGAACACCGGGGAGCTGTTTTTT. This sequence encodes CATSTGTSGLANTGELFF.

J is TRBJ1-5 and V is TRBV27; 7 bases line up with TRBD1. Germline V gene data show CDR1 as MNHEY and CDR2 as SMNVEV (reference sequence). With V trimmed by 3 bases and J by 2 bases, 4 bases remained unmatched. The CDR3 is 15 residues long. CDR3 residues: CASSLHRGGNQPQHF. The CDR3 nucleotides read TGTGCCAGCAGTTTGCACAGGGGCGGCAATCAGCCCCAGCATTTT.

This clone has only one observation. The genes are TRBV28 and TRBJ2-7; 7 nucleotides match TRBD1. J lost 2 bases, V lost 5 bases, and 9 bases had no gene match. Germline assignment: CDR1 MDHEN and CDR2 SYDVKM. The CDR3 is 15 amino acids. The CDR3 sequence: CASSPGDRAAYEQYF. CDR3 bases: TGTGCCAGCAGTCCGGGCGACAGGGCGGCCTACGAGCAGTACTTC.

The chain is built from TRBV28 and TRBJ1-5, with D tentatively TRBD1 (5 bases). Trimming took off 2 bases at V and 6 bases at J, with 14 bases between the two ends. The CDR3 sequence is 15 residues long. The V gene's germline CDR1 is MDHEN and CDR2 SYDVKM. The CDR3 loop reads CASSLNPPGGQPQHF. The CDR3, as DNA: TGTGCCAGCAGTTTAAATCCCCCGGGGGGTCAGCCCCAGCATTTT.

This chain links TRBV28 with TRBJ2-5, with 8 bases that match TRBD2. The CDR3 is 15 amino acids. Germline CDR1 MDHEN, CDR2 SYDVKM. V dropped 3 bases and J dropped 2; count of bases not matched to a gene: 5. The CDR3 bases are TGTGCCAGCAGTTTGGGAGCGGGAGTTCAAGAGACCCAGTACTTC. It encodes CASSLGAGVQETQYF.

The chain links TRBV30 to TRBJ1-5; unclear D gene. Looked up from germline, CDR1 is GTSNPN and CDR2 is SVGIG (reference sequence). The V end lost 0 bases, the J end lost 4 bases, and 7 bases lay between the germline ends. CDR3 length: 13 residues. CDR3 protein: CAWSVSLNQPQHF. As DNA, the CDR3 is TGTGCCTGGAGTGTCTCCCTAAATCAGCCCCAGCATTTT.

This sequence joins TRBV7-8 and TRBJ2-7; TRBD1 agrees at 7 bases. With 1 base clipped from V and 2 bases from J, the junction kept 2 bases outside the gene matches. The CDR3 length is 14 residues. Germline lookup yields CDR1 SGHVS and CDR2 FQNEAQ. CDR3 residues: CASSLVGQTYEQYF. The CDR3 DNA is TGTGCCAGCAGCTTAGTGGGACAGACCTACGAGCAGTACTTC.

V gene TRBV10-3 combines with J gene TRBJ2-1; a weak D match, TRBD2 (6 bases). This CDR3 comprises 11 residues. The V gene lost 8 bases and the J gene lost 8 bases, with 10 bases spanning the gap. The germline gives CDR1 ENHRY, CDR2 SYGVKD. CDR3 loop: CAIGTSDEQFF. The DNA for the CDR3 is TGTGCCATCGGGACTTCAGATGAGCAGTTCTTC.

CDR3 in amino acids: CAISEYLGLAGANEQYF. Here the CDR3 DNA reads TGTGCCATCAGTGAGTACCTGGGACTAGCGGGAGCGAACGAGCAGTACTTC. V usage is TRBV10-3 and J usage is TRBJ2-7; 14 nucleotides align to TRBD2. The CDR3 covers 17 residues. J lost 5 bases, V lost 1 base, and 7 bases had no gene match. Germline V CDR1 and CDR2: ENHRY, SYGVKD.

The CDR3 DNA is TGTGCCAGCAGCCAAGTCGGGTCCACCGGGGAGCTGTTTTTT. Translating gives CASSQVGSTGELFF. The chain recombines TRBV3-1 (or the pseudogene TRBV3-2) with TRBJ2-2; D is ambiguous. The CDR3 sequence is 14 residues long. Germline CDR1 is LGHDT and CDR2 is YNNKEL (reference sequence). The ends were cut back, 1 base at V and 4 bases at J, with 7 bases in the middle.

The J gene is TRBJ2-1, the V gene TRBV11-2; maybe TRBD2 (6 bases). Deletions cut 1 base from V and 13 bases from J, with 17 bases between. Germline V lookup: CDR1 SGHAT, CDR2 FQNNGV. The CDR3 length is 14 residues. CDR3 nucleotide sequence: TGTGCCAGCAGCTTAGTCGCCTTGGGACTCGAACAGTTCTTC. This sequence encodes CASSLVALGLEQFF.

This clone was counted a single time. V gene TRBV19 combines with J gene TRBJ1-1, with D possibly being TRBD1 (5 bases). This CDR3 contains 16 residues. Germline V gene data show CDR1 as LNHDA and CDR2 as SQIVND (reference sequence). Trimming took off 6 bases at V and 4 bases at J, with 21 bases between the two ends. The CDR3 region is CASRVGGGTLSTEAFF. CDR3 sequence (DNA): TGTGCCAGTAGGGTGGGTGGAGGGACCCTGAGCACTGAAGCTTTCTTT.

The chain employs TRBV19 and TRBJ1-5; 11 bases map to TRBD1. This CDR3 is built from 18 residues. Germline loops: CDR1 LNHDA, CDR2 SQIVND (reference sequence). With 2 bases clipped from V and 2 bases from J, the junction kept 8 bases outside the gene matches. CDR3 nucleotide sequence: TGTGCCAGTAGTATATGGGGACAGGGGGAAGTCGGCAATCAGCCCCAGCATTTT. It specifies CASSIWGQGEVGNQPQHF.

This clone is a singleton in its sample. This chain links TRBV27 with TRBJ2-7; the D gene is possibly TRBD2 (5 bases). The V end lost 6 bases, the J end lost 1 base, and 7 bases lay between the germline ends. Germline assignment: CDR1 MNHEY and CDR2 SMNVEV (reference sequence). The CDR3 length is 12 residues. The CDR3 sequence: CASRGSSYEQYF. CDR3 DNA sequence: TGTGCCAGCAGAGGGAGTTCCTACGAGCAGTACTTC.

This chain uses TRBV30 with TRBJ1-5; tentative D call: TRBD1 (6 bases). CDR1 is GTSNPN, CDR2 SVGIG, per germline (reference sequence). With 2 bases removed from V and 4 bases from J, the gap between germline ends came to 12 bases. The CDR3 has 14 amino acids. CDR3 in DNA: TGTGCCTGGAGTATGGCCAGGGGAAATCAGCCCCAGCATTTT. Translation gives CAWSMARGNQPQHF. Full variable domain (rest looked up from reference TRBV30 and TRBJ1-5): SQTIHQWPATLVQPVGSPLSLECTVEGTSNPNLYWYRQAAGRGLQLLFYSVGIGQISSEVPQNLSASRPQDRQFILSSKKLLLSDSGFYLCAWSMARGNQPQHFGDGTRLSIL.

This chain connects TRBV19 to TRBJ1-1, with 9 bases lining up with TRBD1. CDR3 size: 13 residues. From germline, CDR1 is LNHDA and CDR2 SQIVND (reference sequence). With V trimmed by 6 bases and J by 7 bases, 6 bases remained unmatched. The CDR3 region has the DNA TGTGCCAGTAGGGAACAGGGGGCCGGTGAAGCTTTCTTT. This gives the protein CASREQGAGEAFF.

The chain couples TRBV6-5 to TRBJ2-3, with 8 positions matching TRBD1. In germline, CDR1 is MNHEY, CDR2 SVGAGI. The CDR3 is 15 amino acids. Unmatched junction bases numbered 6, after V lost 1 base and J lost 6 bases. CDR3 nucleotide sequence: TGTGCCAGCAGTTACTTCGGACAGGGTCGCGATACGCAGTATTTT. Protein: CASSYFGQGRDTQYF.